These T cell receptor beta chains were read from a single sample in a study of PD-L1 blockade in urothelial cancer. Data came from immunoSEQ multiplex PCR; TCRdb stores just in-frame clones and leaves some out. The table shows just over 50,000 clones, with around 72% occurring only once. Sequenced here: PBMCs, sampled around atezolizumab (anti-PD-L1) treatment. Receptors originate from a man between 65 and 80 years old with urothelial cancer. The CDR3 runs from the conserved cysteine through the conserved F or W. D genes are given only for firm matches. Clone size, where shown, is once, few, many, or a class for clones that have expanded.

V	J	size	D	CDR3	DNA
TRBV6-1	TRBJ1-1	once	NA	CAIKRLQGRTEAFF	TGTGCCATCAAGCGCCTACAGGGTAGAACTGAAGCTTTCTTT
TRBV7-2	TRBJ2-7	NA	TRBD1	CASSEGGQGFYEQYF	TGTGCCAGCAGCGAAGGGGGACAGGGATTTTACGAGCAGTACTTC
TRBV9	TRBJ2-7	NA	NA	CASSWGGQGPNEQYF	TGTGCCAGCAGTTGGGGGGGGCAGGGGCCCAACGAGCAGTACTTC
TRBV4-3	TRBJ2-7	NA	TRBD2	CASSQVAAGGGYEQYF	TGCGCCAGCAGCCAAGTGGCGGCGGGAGGGGGCTACGAGCAGTACTTC
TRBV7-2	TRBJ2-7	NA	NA	CASSLGTEGEQYF	TGTGCCAGCAGCTTAGGCACGGAGGGAGAGCAGTACTTC
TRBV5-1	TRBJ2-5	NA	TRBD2	CASSLWGGSRETQYF	TGCGCCAGCAGCTTATGGGGAGGGTCGAGGGAGACCCAGTACTTC
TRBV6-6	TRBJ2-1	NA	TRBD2	CASSPEGGRIGEQFF	TGTGCCAGCAGCCCCGAGGGCGGGAGGATCGGTGAGCAGTTCTTC
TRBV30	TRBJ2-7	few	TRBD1	CAWSKTGGYEQYF	TGTGCCTGGAGTAAGACAGGGGGCTACGAGCAGTACTTC
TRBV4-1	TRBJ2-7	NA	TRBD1	CASSQRTGLYEQYF	TGCGCCAGCAGCCAGAGGACAGGGCTGTACGAGCAGTACTTC
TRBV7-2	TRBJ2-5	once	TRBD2	CASAPPGGGRETQYF	TGTGCCAGCGCCCCACCGGGGGGGGGCAGGGAGACCCAGTACTTC
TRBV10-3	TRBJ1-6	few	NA	CAIRGSPESNSPLHF	TGTGCCATTAGGGGGTCGCCGGAAAGTAATTCACCCCTCCACTTT
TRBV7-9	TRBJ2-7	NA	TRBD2	CASSLARSGIDEQYF	TGTGCCAGCAGCTTAGCGAGGAGCGGGATCGACGAGCAGTACTTC
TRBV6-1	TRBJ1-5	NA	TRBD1	CASRTGYDQPQHF	TGTGCCAGCAGGACAGGGTACGATCAGCCCCAGCATTTT
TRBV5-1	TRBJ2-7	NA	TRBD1	CASSPTSGQGMYEQYF	TGCGCCAGCAGCCCAACCTCGGGACAGGGGATGTACGAGCAGTACTTC
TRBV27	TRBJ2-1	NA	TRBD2	CASSFRGREYNEQFF	TGTGCCAGCAGTTTTCGCGGGAGAGAATACAATGAGCAGTTCTTC
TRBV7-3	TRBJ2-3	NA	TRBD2	CASSSTGGPRYTQYF	TGTGCCAGCAGCTCCACGGGAGGCCCTCGATATACGCAGTATTTT
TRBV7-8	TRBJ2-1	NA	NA	CASSLARAGEEQFF	TGTGCCAGCAGCTTAGCGAGGGCAGGGGAAGAGCAGTTCTTC
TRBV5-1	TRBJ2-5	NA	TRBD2	CASSLEAGGQTQYF	TGCGCCAGCAGCTTGGAAGCGGGAGGGCAGACCCAGTACTTC
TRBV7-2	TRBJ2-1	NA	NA	CASSLVFLALAYNEQFF	TGTGCCAGCAGCTTAGTATTCCTAGCCCTAGCCTACAATGAGCAGTTCTTC
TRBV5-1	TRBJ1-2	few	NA	CASSLSTGNYGYTF	TGCGCCAGCAGCTTGAGTACAGGGAACTATGGCTACACCTTC
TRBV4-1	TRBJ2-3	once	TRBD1	CASSQVMVRGPSTDTQYF	TGCGCCAGCAGCCAAGTCATGGTGAGGGGGCCTAGCACAGATACGCAGTATTTT
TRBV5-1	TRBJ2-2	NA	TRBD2	CASSVAGANTGELFF	TGCGCCAGCAGCGTAGCGGGGGCGAACACCGGGGAGCTGTTTTTT
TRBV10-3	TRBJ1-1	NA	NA	CAIGDRKTSTEAFF	TGTGCCATCGGAGACAGGAAGACGAGCACTGAAGCTTTCTTT
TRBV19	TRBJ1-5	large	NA	CASRPTSRQINQPQHF	TGTGCCAGTAGGCCTACGTCGCGGCAGATCAATCAGCCCCAGCATTTT
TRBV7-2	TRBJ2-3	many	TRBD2	CASSSGTSGSRPDTQYF	TGTGCCAGCAGTTCAGGGACTAGCGGGAGTAGGCCAGATACGCAGTATTTT
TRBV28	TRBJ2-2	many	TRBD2	CASSLWRLAGGPGELFF	TGTGCCAGCAGTTTATGGCGACTAGCGGGAGGGCCCGGGGAGCTGTTTTTT
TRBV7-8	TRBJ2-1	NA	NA	CASSLALGGNEQFF	TGTGCCAGCAGCTTAGCGCTTGGGGGGAATGAGCAGTTCTTC
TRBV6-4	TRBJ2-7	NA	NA	CASMSSQGIYEQYF	TGTGCCAGCATGTCCTCCCAGGGAATATACGAGCAGTACTTC
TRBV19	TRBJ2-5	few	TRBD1	CASRPTGGAETQYF	TGTGCCAGTAGACCGACAGGGGGAGCGGAGACCCAGTACTTC
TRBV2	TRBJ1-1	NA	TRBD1	CASRATGGNTEAFF	TGTGCCAGCAGAGCCACAGGGGGGAACACTGAAGCTTTCTTT
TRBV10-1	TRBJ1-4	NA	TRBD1	CASSESGQGATNEKLFF	TGCGCCAGCAGTGAAAGCGGACAGGGAGCAACTAATGAAAAACTGTTTTTT
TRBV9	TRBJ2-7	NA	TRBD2	CASSVWGGTLEEQYF	TGTGCCAGCAGCGTTTGGGGAGGGACCTTGGAGGAGCAGTACTTC
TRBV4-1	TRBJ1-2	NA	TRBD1	CASSPRQGGASGYGYTF	TGCGCCAGCAGCCCTAGACAGGGAGGTGCCTCTGGCTATGGCTACACCTTC